A selection of T cell receptor beta chains follows, all from one sample in a study of PD-L1 blockade in urothelial cancer. Produced via immunoSEQ multiplex PCR; TCRdb's table is partial and in-frame only. The table shows approximately 2,500 clones, with 33% occurring only once. Sequencing used tumor tissue, obtained before atezolizumab (anti-PD-L1) treatment. The origin of the receptors is a man aged 65 to 79 with urothelial cancer. Both conserved end residues are part of each CDR3. The D gene is left open where the match is weak. Rows give clone size only sometimes, using once, few, many, or a class for an expanded clone.

v_gene	abundance	j_gene	d_gene	CDR3nt	CDR3aa
TRBV9	.	TRBJ2-3	.	TGTGCCAGCAGGGCAGGACAGCGCACAGATACGCAGTATTTT	CASRAGQRTDTQYF
TRBV29-1	few	TRBJ1-2	TRBD1	TGCAGCGTTACGGGACAGGGCTCCCATGGCTACACCTTC	CSVTGQGSHGYTF
TRBV9	medium-sized	TRBJ2-3	.	TGTGCCAGCAGTGAAGATTCGAATACGCAGTATTTT	CASSEDSNTQYF
TRBV28	.	TRBJ1-1	.	TGTGCCAGCAGTTTGCAGAACACTGAAGCTTTCTTT	CASSLQNTEAFF
TRBV18	once	TRBJ2-7	.	TGTGCCAGCTCACCTAGCAGGACAGAAGGCTACGAGCAGTACTTC	CASSPSRTEGYEQYF
TRBV5-1	.	TRBJ2-7	TRBD2	TGCGCCAGCAGCCCACTAGCGGGGGCCCACGAGCAGTACTTC	CASSPLAGAHEQYF
TRBV15	few	TRBJ2-3	TRBD2	TGTGCCACCAGCAGTCGACTAGCGGGGGGAGCAGATACGCAGTATTTT	CATSSRLAGGADTQYF
TRBV18	.	TRBJ1-6	TRBD1	TGTGCCAGCTCAGCCGGGACAGGGGACTCACCCCTCCACTTT	CASSAGTGDSPLHF
TRBV23-1	.	TRBJ1-5	.	TGCGCCAGCAGTCAAACTAGACAGTCCAATCAGCCCCAGCATTTT	CASSQTRQSNQPQHF
TRBV6-8	few	TRBJ2-7	.	TGTGCCAGCAGTGACCTACAGGGGAGGAAGGACGAGCAGTACTTC	CASSDLQGRKDEQYF
TRBV14	once	TRBJ2-7	.	TGTGCCAGCAGCCAAGTCATCTACGAGCAGTACTTC	CASSQVIYEQYF
TRBV7-1	medium-sized	TRBJ1-3	.	TGTGCCAGCAGCCCCGGGGGCCGAAACACCATATATTTT	CASSPGGRNTIYF
TRBV15	.	TRBJ2-3	.	TGTGCCACCAGCAGGGACACCCGGGCAGCAGATACGCAGTATTTT	CATSRDTRAADTQYF
TRBV11-3	medium-sized	TRBJ1-6	.	TGTGCCAGCAGCCCTCCTATGGGGCGCTATTCACCCCTCCACTTT	CASSPPMGRYSPLHF
TRBV11-3	.	TRBJ1-2	TRBD1	TGTGCCAGCAGCGGACAGGGCTCTCCCTATGGCTACACCTTC	CASSGQGSPYGYTF
TRBV2	.	TRBJ1-2	TRBD1	TGTGCCAGCAGTCCGGGACAGGGGAAGGGTGGCTACACCTTC	CASSPGQGKGGYTF
TRBV6-8	few	TRBJ2-7	TRBD1	TGTGCCAGCATCACTCCGGGACAGGGGGCGCAGGGGCAGTACTTC	CASITPGQGAQGQYF
TRBV28	medium-sized	TRBJ1-5	.	TGTGCCAGCAGTTTATTACAGCAATTGAAGCCCCAGCATTTT	CASSLLQQLKPQHF
TRBV19	.	TRBJ1-4	TRBD1	TGTGCCAGTAGTCCTCGCCGGGACAGGGGCAATGAAAAACTGTTTTTT	CASSPRRDRGNEKLFF
TRBV30	.	TRBJ2-3	.	TGTGCCTGGAGGTCAGGTGTAAGGGCAGATACGCAGTATTTT	CAWRSGVRADTQYF
TRBV19	large	TRBJ1-2	.	TGTGCCAGTAAGATAGTCGGTCGAGGCTACACCTTC	CASKIVGRGYTF
TRBV28	.	TRBJ2-3	.	TGTGCCAGCAGTTTACCGACAGAACTCACAGATACGCAGTATTTT	CASSLPTELTDTQYF
TRBV18	few	TRBJ2-5	.	TGTGCCAGCTCACCACACGAGCAGACCCAGTACTTC	CASSPHEQTQYF
TRBV5-1	few	TRBJ1-3	.	TGCGCCAGCAGCCGGGACAAGAGCTCTGGAAACACCATATATTTT	CASSRDKSSGNTIYF
TRBV9	few	TRBJ2-7	.	TGTGCCAGCAGCGCGGGGCGGGAAGAGCAGTACTTC	CASSAGREEQYF